This T cell receptor beta chain was captured by sequencing in a study of T cell clusters in autoimmune cytopenias. Each sample's input was roughly 250 ng genomic DNA, 30,000 to 45,000 genome equivalents. Multiplex touch-down PCR amplified TRB using TRB-A and TRB-B pools in one tube. TCRdb reprocessed the multiplex PCR reads, keeping one entry per CDR3 protein, no DNA. The table lists 3,500 to 5,000 distinct CDR3 sequences. This sample was shared with a second study, whose subject was T cell repertoires in aging, cancer and after chemotherapy.

Sequencing was performed on peripheral blood. The source of this sequence is a human donor with an autoimmune cytopenia or autoimmune hepatitis (not recorded which).

CDR3 loop: CATSRARDRPYEQYF. The chain couples TRBV15 to TRBJ2-7; TCRdb calls TRBD1, which cannot be checked without DNA. This CDR3 is built from 15 residues. CDR1 LNHNV and CDR2 YYDKDF come from the germline V gene (reference sequence).